This T cell receptor (beta chain) is drawn from a study of PD-1 blockade in classical Hodgkin lymphoma. Specified time point: cycle 4 day 1 (C4D1), after less than 7 weeks of nivolumab. All the patients suffered relapse after autologous stem cell transplantation, and brentuximab vedotin exposure differed. Best responses included complete response and partial response; otherwise, the best response was progressive disease. Germline V gene data show CDR1 as MNHNY and CDR2 as SVGAGI (reference sequence). The CDR3 contains 14 residues. Germline trimming cut 7 bases from V and 7 bases from J; bases unmatched to any gene: 7. About this clone itself: Its matching antigen is unknown.

Study-wide results and caveats: Baseline diversity resembling that of newly diagnosed patients was seen in complete responders.

Profiled with immunoSEQ multiplex PCR; TCRdb holds only in-frame clones, not every one. The repertoire holds approximately 7,400 clones, with approximately 78% as singletons. The clonotype originates from a human donor with classical Hodgkin lymphoma. The specimen was peripheral blood mononuclear cells (PBMCs), collected before the fourth cycle of nivolumab. V gene TRBV6-6 combines with J gene TRBJ2-1; 10 positions agree with TRBD1. CDR3 sequence reads: CASTPGQGTNEQFF. The CDR3 DNA sequence: TGTGCCAGCACTCCGGGACAGGGGACTAATGAGCAGTTCTTC.